This T cell receptor beta chain was identified in a study of patients and donors after allogeneic stem cell transplantation. A few counts support this clonotype. The germline gives CDR1 LNHNV, CDR2 YYDKDF (reference sequence). This CDR3 is built from 13 residues. Trimming took 0 bases from V and 7 from J, leaving 9 bases between them. TCRdb independently ran MiXCR on the RT-PCR reads; one entry per CDR3 protein. The table has more than 850,000 distinct CDR3 sequences, roughly 18% seen once. The chain recombines TRBV15 with TRBJ1-1; D is ambiguous. The sample comprised blood, either unsorted or a sorted T cell fraction (not recorded which). This TCR came from a human donor who was either an allogeneic HSCT recipient or a stem cell or donor lymphocyte infusion donor (not recorded which). It is not recorded whose cells these are; they may come from a transplant donor. DNA for the CDR3: TGTGCCACCAGCAGAGATCTTAAAATTGAAGCTTTCTTT. The encoded protein is CATSRDLKIEAFF.